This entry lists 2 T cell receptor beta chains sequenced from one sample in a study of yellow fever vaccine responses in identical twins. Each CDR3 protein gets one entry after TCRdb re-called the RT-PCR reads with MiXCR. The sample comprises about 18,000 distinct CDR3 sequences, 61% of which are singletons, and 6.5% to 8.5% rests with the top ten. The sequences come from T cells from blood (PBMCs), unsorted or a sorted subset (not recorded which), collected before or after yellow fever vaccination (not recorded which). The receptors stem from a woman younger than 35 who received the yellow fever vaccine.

CDR3 protein: CASSPLETRTSGANVLTF. The CDR3 region has the DNA TGTGCCAGCTCACCTCTTGAGACTAGGACATCTGGGGCCAACGTCCTGACTTTC. V and J are TRBV18 and TRBJ2-6; D is possibly TRBD2 (6 bases). There are 18 residues in the CDR3. From germline, CDR1 is KGHSH and CDR2 LQKENI. V lost 3 bases and J lost 1, with 16 bases in between.

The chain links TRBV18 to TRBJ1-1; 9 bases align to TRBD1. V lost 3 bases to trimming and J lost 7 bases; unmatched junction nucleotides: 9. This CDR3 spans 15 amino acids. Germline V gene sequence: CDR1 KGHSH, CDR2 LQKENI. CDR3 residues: CASSPNTGGGVEAFF. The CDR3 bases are TGTGCCAGCTCACCCAATACAGGGGGCGGAGTTGAAGCTTTCTTT.